Presented here are 27 T cell receptor beta chains from one specimen sequenced in a study of regulatory T cells in long-lasting Graves disease. The authors built TCR beta libraries using iRepertoire HTBI primers and Arm-PCR of CDR3 regions. MiXCR was run by TCRdb on the multiplex PCR reads, yielding one entry per CDR3 protein. The table records 250,000 to 300,000 distinct CDR3 sequences, 22% of them present only once. This sample's time point: persistent/refractory GD, antithyroid drugs over 5 years with positive TRAb. RNA from PBMCs was the source of the TCR library. Sample: peripheral blood mononuclear cells (PBMCs), taken when the disease was refractory, from a patient treated with antithyroid drugs. These receptor sequences come from a female donor with Graves disease.

This clonotype was counted ten times or more. The J gene is TRBJ1-1, the V gene TRBV20-1, with TRBD1 matching over 7 bases. This CDR3 spans 14 amino acids. J lost 0 bases, V lost 5 bases, and 6 bases had no gene match. The germline gives CDR1 DFQATT, CDR2 SNEGSKA (reference sequence). CDR3 coding DNA: TGCAGTGCTCCCAGGGGGGGCATGAACACTGAAGCTTTCTTT. Protein sequence: CSAPRGGMNTEAFF.

This clonotype has more than one count but fewer than ten. CDR3 bases: TGTGCCATCAGTGAGGCAGGGGCGACCTACGAGCAGTACTTC. This encodes CAISEAGATYEQYF. The chain combines TRBV10-3 with TRBJ2-7; D might be TRBD1 (6 bases). The length of the CDR3 is 14 residues. Germline CDR1 is ENHRY and CDR2 is SYGVKD. V was pared by 2 bases and J by 2 bases, with 10 bases between.

The sample holds many counts of this clonotype. This rearrangement joins TRBV20-1 to TRBJ1-1; TRBD1 matches at 9 bases. The CDR3 runs to 15 residues. CDR1 is DFQATT and CDR2 is SNEGSKA in the germline V gene (reference sequence). V was pared by 4 bases and J by 1 base, with 7 bases of the junction left unmatched. CDR3 loop: CSATQQGAKNTEAFF. CDR3 coding DNA: TGCAGTGCTACACAACAGGGGGCTAAGAACACTGAAGCTTTCTTT.

The rearrangement joins TRBV20-1 to TRBJ2-7; D possibly corresponds to TRBD2 (6 bases). CDR1 and CDR2 (germline): DFQATT, SNEGSKA (reference sequence). Trimming took off 6 bases at V and 2 bases at J, with 17 bases between the two ends. The CDR3 length is 14 residues. CDR3: CSAESVAAPYEQYF. CDR3 nucleotides: TGCAGTGCCGAATCCGTAGCGGCTCCCTACGAGCAGTACTTC.

This clonotype was observed many times. This chain uses TRBV29-1 with TRBJ2-7; 7 bases line up with TRBD1. The germline V gene has CDR1 SQVTM and CDR2 ANQGSEA. The trim removed 3 bases at V and 2 bases at J, leaving 1 base unmatched. CDR3 size: 12 residues. CDR3 nucleotide sequence: TGCAGCGTTGAGGACAGGACCTACGAGCAGTACTTC. It codes for CSVEDRTYEQYF.

V and J are TRBV7-8 and TRBJ2-7; 16 bases align to TRBD2. Germline CDR1 is SGHVS and CDR2 is FQNEAQ. V gave up 8 bases and J gave up 7 bases; unmatched junction bases: 2. The CDR3 extends over 13 amino acids. The CDR3 nucleotides read TGTGCCAGCGGGGGACTAGCGGGAGGGGAGCAGTACTTC. It yields the protein CASGGLAGGEQYF.

This clonotype was counted many times. This rearrangement joins TRBV7-2 to TRBJ2-5; D unresolved. Germline V lookup: CDR1 SGHTA, CDR2 FQGNSA. The germline V and J ends were trimmed by 1 base and 1 base, with 13 bases remaining between them. The CDR3 has 16 residues. The CDR3 region has the DNA TGTGCCAGCAGCTTAGTCCCTGTCGGATCCCAAGAGACCCAGTACTTC. Translating gives CASSLVPVGSQETQYF.

The chain recombines TRBV19 with TRBJ2-7, with D tentatively TRBD1 (5 bases). V lost 0 bases and J lost 5, with 17 bases in between. CDR3 length equals 16 residues. Germline V gives CDR1 LNHDA, CDR2 SQIVND (reference sequence). In DNA, the CDR3 is TGTGCCAGTAGTATAGATCAACACAGGCTCTCTGACGAGCAGTACTTC. Its protein is CASSIDQHRLSDEQYF.

This clonotype was seen more than once but under ten times. This chain uses TRBV15 with TRBJ2-5; 8 bases are a match to TRBD2. Germline V lookup: CDR1 LNHNV, CDR2 YYDKDF (reference sequence). This CDR3 region has 13 residues. J lost 13 bases, V lost 1 base, and 8 bases had no gene match. The CDR3 DNA reads as TGTGCCACCAGCAGAGGACTAGCGCTAAGGAGGTACTTC. This encodes CATSRGLALRRYF.

This clonotype was detected only a few times. The rearrangement links TRBV7-9 to TRBJ2-4; 8 bases map to TRBD2. Germline V gene data show CDR1 as SEHNR and CDR2 as FQNEAQ (reference sequence). Unmatched junction bases numbered 0, after V lost 5 bases and J lost 6 bases. There are 12 residues in the CDR3. The CDR3 coding sequence is TGTGCCAGCAGCGGGACTAGAAACATTCAGTACTTC. It translates to CASSGTRNIQYF. The complete variable domain, with remaining parts taken from reference TRBV7-9 and TRBJ2-4, reads DTGVSQNPRHKITKRGQNVTFRCDPISEHNRLYWYRQTLGQGPEFLTYFQNEAQLEKSRLLSDRFSAERPKGSFSTLEIQRTEQGDSAMYLCASSGTRNIQYFGAGTRLSVL.

The V gene is TRBV27, the J gene TRBJ2-7, with D possibly TRBD2 on 6 matching bases. V was cut by 6 bases and J by 5 bases, with 14 bases left in between. This CDR3 is built from 13 residues. CDR1 and CDR2 (germline): MNHEY, SMNVEV (reference sequence). CDR3 residues: CASSLRGFNEQYF. As DNA, the CDR3 is TGTGCCAGCAGCTTACGGGGGTTTAACGAGCAGTACTTC.

This clonotype was found many times. The V call is TRBV7-2, the J call TRBJ1-2; D uncertain. The CDR3 runs 12 residues. CDR1 and CDR2 from the germline V gene are SGHTA and FQGNSA. V lost 5 bases, J lost 2 bases, and 6 bases lay in between. The CDR3 protein is CASSQKNYGYTF. The CDR3 DNA reads as TGTGCCAGCAGCCAGAAAAACTATGGCTACACCTTC.

V and J are TRBV5-1 and TRBJ2-3, with D unresolved. This CDR3 region has 13 residues. The germline CDR1 and CDR2 sequences are SGHRS and YFSETQ. The V and J ends lost 3 bases and 5 bases respectively, with 10 bases between them. As DNA, the CDR3 is TGCGCCAGCAGCTCCTTAGTGGGAGATACGCAGTATTTT. Translation: CASSSLVGDTQYF.

This clonotype showed up just a few times. The chain carries TRBV25-1 and TRBJ2-5, with D tentatively TRBD1 (5 bases). Germline CDR1 is MGHDK and CDR2 is SYGVNS. This CDR3 is 14 amino acids long. V dropped 4 bases and J dropped 5 bases, with 14 bases sitting between them. The CDR3 reads CASSVARGRETQYF. The DNA for the CDR3 is TGTGCCAGCAGTGTGGCAAGGGGCCGGGAGACCCAGTACTTC.

This chain joins TRBV28 and TRBJ2-2; 8 bases are a match to TRBD2. Unmatched junction bases numbered 4, after V lost 6 bases and J lost 1 base. The CDR3 extends over 15 amino acids. The germline gives CDR1 MDHEN, CDR2 SYDVKM. Here the CDR3 reads CASSPGLGNTGELFF. Here the CDR3 DNA reads TGTGCCAGCAGCCCGGGACTAGGGAACACCGGGGAGCTGTTTTTT.

Note on this clonotype: This probably arose from a read error, given a far larger clone one base away. V gene TRBV6-2 or TRBV6-3 combines with J gene TRBJ1-2; the D gene is possibly TRBD1 (5 bases). Germline CDR1 and CDR2: MNHEY and SVGEGT. The CDR3 runs to 13 residues. In DNA form, the CDR3 reads TGTGCCGGCAGTCTCGTTGGGGCTCTCGGCTACACCTTC. Residues: CAGSLVGALGYTF.

CDR3 region: CSARDPEGRSGNTIYF. The CDR3 nucleotides read TGCAGTGCTAGAGATCCGGAGGGGCGCTCTGGAAACACCATATATTTT. This chain links TRBV20-1 with TRBJ1-3; D may be TRBD1 (5 bases). Germline V lookup: CDR1 DFQATT, CDR2 SNEGSKA (reference sequence). Between the trimmed V and J ends, which lost 0 bases and 0 bases, there was a span of 12 bases. The CDR3 has 16 residues.

The table lists this clonotype with a few counts. The chain joins TRBV27 to TRBJ1-2; TRBD1 matches at 9 bases. The germline gives CDR1 MNHEY, CDR2 SMNVEV (reference sequence). This CDR3 comprises 14 residues. V trimming: 8 bases; J trimming: 5 bases; junction bases outside the gene matches: 9. For the CDR3, the DNA is TGTGCCAGCGGTTGGACAGGGGTGTCTTATGGCTACACCTTC. This gives the protein CASGWTGVSYGYTF.

This clonotype was observed a few times. V is TRBV10-3 and J is TRBJ2-5; D gene unclear. The CDR3 has 13 residues. Germline V gene lookup returns CDR1 ENHRY and CDR2 SYGVKD. V dropped 3 bases and J dropped 4 bases, with 9 bases sitting between them. CDR3 sequence (DNA): TGTGCCATCAGTGAAACGTCTTCAGAGACCCAGTACTTC. This translates into CAISETSSETQYF.

In its sample, this clonotype was seen a few times. The gene calls are TRBV5-1 and TRBJ2-3, with TRBD2 matching 7 bases. J was trimmed by 5 bases and V by 1 base; bases with no gene match: 4. The CDR3 runs to 14 residues. Germline V CDR1 and CDR2: SGHRS, YFSETQ. The CDR3 DNA sequence: TGCGCCAGCAGCTTGTTGGCTAGCGGAGATACGCAGTATTTT. This codes for CASSLLASGDTQYF.

This clonotype was recorded many times. This chain connects TRBV28 to TRBJ1-2, with a possible D match to TRBD1 (5 bases). V was pared by 3 bases and J by 8 bases, with 16 bases between. Germline CDR1 and CDR2: MDHEN and SYDVKM. This CDR3 contains 14 residues. CDR3 DNA: TGTGCCAGCAGTTTCCGGTTCAGGGTACAGGGCTACACCTTC. This translates into CASSFRFRVQGYTF.

The chain carries TRBV10-3 and TRBJ2-1, with D possibly TRBD1 on 6 matching bases. The CDR3 sequence is 15 residues long. Germline V CDR1 and CDR2: ENHRY, SYGVKD. Trimming cost V 4 bases and J 1 base, with 11 bases left between them. CDR3 amino acids: CAISATGKSYNEQFF. As DNA, the CDR3 is TGTGCCATCAGTGCTACAGGGAAATCCTACAATGAGCAGTTCTTC.

This clonotype was seen repeatedly, ten times or more. The chain links TRBV2 to TRBJ1-1; D possibly corresponds to TRBD1 (5 bases). Trimming shortened V by 7 bases and J by 4 bases, and 22 bases separated the two germline ends. The CDR3 has 16 amino acids. The germline V gene has CDR1 SNHLY and CDR2 FYNNEI. This chain's CDR3 is CASNGAWPDPPTEAFF. The DNA for the CDR3 is TGTGCCAGCAATGGGGCCTGGCCGGACCCACCCACTGAAGCTTTCTTT. Full variable domain (remainder filled in from reference TRBV2 and TRBJ1-1): EPEVTQTPSHQVTQMGQEVILRCVPISNHLYFYWYRQILGQKVEFLVSFYNNEISEKSEIFDDQFSVERPDGSNFTLKIRSTKLEDSAMYFCASNGAWPDPPTEAFFGQGTRLTVV.

The chain carries TRBV27 and TRBJ2-2; possibly TRBD2 for D (6 bases). V was cut by 0 bases and J by 1 base, with 9 bases left in between. Germline V lookup: CDR1 MNHEY, CDR2 SMNVEV (reference sequence). The CDR3 runs to 16 residues. Here the CDR3 reads CASSLSRGLNTGELFF. DNA of the CDR3: TGTGCCAGCAGTTTATCTCGGGGGTTGAACACCGGGGAGCTGTTTTTT.

There are a few counts of this clonotype. This chain uses TRBV6-2 or TRBV6-3 with TRBJ2-1, with TRBD2 identical over 7 bases. V gave up 6 bases and J gave up 5 bases; unmatched junction bases: 16. CDR1 and CDR2 from the germline V gene are MNHEY and SVGEGT. CDR3 length equals 17 residues. The DNA of the CDR3 is TGTGCCAGCAGACCGAGTGCTAGCGGTACTAAAAACAATGAGCAGTTCTTC. It codes for CASRPSASGTKNNEQFF.

This clonotype was detected many times. The V gene is TRBV28, the J gene TRBJ1-2, with 7 bases fitting TRBD1. CDR1 is MDHEN, CDR2 SYDVKM, per germline. This CDR3 has 14 residues. Unmatched junction bases numbered 13, after V lost 8 bases and J lost 7 bases. The CDR3: CASDRVEVAGGYTF. The CDR3 DNA reads as TGTGCCAGCGACAGGGTTGAAGTAGCGGGTGGCTACACCTTC.

The chain uses TRBV18 and TRBJ2-7; no clear D gene. The V end was cut by 1 base, the J end by 0 bases, with 10 bases between. This CDR3 spans 15 amino acids. The germline V gene encodes CDR1 KGHSH and CDR2 LQKENI. CDR3 in DNA: TGTGCCAGCTCACCACTCACCGAAAGCTCCTACGAGCAGTACTTC. Protein sequence: CASSPLTESSYEQYF.